These 8 T cell receptor beta chains were all obtained from the same sample, sequenced in a study of tumor-infiltrating lymphocytes in oesophageal squamous cell carcinoma. In TCRdb, the PCR reads were re-called with MiXCR into one record per CDR3 protein. The sample contains around 7,100 distinct CDR3 sequences, 15% to 18% of which appear only once. The sequenced material came from blood. These receptor sequences come from a male donor with esophageal squamous cell carcinoma.

This clonotype was observed at least ten times. This chain connects TRBV7-9 to TRBJ1-1, with a possible D match to TRBD1 (5 bases). V shed 1 base and J shed 0 bases, with 12 bases lying between them. This CDR3 spans 16 amino acids. Germline V gene lookup returns CDR1 SEHNR and CDR2 FQNEAQ (reference sequence). As DNA, the CDR3 is TGTGCCAGCAGCTTAGGGACGGGACTTATGAACACTGAAGCTTTCTTT. Its protein is CASSLGTGLMNTEAFF.

This clonotype was counted once. A read error may explain this, as a much larger clone is one base away. The conserved phenylalanine or tryptophan normally closing the CDR3 is absent here, so this likely arose from a read error. CDR3: CATTGGDEQYY. The DNA of the CDR3 is TGTGCCACAACAGGGGGCGATGAGCAGTACTAC. J is TRBJ2-7 and V is TRBV24-1; 9 bases align to TRBD1. The CDR3 runs 11 residues. Germline CDR1 is KGHDR and CDR2 is SFDVKD. V lost 10 bases, J lost 7 bases, and 4 bases stayed unmatched.

This clonotype was counted ten times or more. V usage is TRBV12-3 or TRBV12-4 and J usage is TRBJ1-3; no definite D call. There are 15 residues in the CDR3. The ends were cut back, 3 bases at V and 0 bases at J, with 9 bases in the middle. The CDR3 DNA is TGTGCCAGCAGTTTTCATCCTAGCTCTGGAAACACCATATATTTT. It codes for CASSFHPSSGNTIYF.

This clonotype has ten or more counts. The chain links TRBV6-6 to TRBJ2-1; D is ambiguous. There are 13 residues in the CDR3. CDR1 and CDR2 (germline): MNHNY, SVGAGI (reference sequence). V lost 0 bases to trimming and J lost 10 bases, with 10 bases between them. The CDR3 spells CASSYSWAVEQFF. DNA of the CDR3: TGTGCCAGCAGTTACTCATGGGCTGTCGAGCAGTTCTTC.

This clonotype has ten or more counts. The CDR3 DNA sequence: TGTGCCAGCAGCTCCTTGGCCCAAACAGGGCGCATTGAAGCTTTCTTT. Protein product: CASSSLAQTGRIEAFF. The chain links TRBV5-4 to TRBJ1-1; D is possibly TRBD1 (6 bases). V was trimmed by 3 bases and J by 7 bases, leaving 22 bases between them. The CDR3 totals 16 residues. Germline V lookup: CDR1 SGHNT, CDR2 YYREEE (reference sequence).

By sample fraction, this clonotype is medium-sized. The chain uses TRBV5-5 and TRBJ2-3; D remains unclear. Looked up from germline, CDR1 is SGHKS and CDR2 is YYEKEE (reference sequence). CDR3 length: 12 residues. The V end was cut by 0 bases, the J end by 5 bases, with 4 bases between. The CDR3 DNA reads as TGTGCCAGCAGCTTGGCTTTAGATACGCAGTATTTT. Protein product: CASSLALDTQYF. Combining the CDR3 with reference TRBV5-5 and TRBJ2-3 gives the whole variable domain DAGVTQSPTHLIKTRGQQVTLRCSPISGHKSVSWYQQVLGQGPQFIFQYYEKEERGRGNFPDRFSARQFPNYSSELNVNALLLGDSALYLCASSLALDTQYFGPGTRLTVL.

This clonotype was picked up many times. In this CDR3 the conserved last residue, phenylalanine or tryptophan, is missing, so a read error is likely. The DNA is omitted, as the CDR3 cannot be located on it reliably, and the CDR3 follows TCRdb's listing. The rearrangement links TRBV7-2 to TRBJ2-7; TRBD2 reflects the table's D call only, with no check against the DNA. The CDR3 spans 10 residues, counting both ends. Per the germline V gene, CDR1 is SGHTA and CDR2 is FQGNSA. The CDR3 here is CASSFPGLAG.

This clonotype was detected ten times or more. The chain links TRBV6-1 to TRBJ2-2; D unclear. Germline loops: CDR1 MNHNS, CDR2 SASEGT. The CDR3 is 14 residues long. The germline V and J ends were trimmed by 6 bases and 1 base, with 9 bases remaining between them. The CDR3 DNA is TGTGCCAGCAGCCAGAGAATGAACACCGGGGAGCTGTTTTTT. This encodes CASSQRMNTGELFF.